Listed here are 25 T cell receptor beta chains from one sample, sequenced in a study of T-cell reconstitution after alpha-beta-depleted transplantation in children. Using unique molecular identifiers, the investigators prepared the TCRbeta library. MiXCR was run by TCRdb on the PCR reads, yielding one entry per CDR3 protein. This table has a few hundred thousand distinct CDR3 sequences, 25% to 30% appearing once. The sequencing used PBMCs, collected before TCRalphabeta/CD19-depleted stem cell transplant. Receptors originate from a boy less than two years old with Wiskott-Aldrich syndrome, due to receive a stem cell transplant.

V and J are TRBV5-1 and TRBJ2-2; 8 bases are shared with TRBD1. Losses at the gene ends were 4 bases for V and 5 bases for J; bases not matched to a gene: 13. This CDR3 contains 17 residues. Germline CDR1 reads SGHRS; CDR2 reads YFSETQ. CDR3 in DNA: TGCGCCAGCAGCGAATCGACAGGGGCGGTCTATACCGGGGAGCTGTTTTTT. It translates to CASSESTGAVYTGELFF.

The sample holds a few counts of this clonotype. The chain carries TRBV7-2 and TRBJ2-2, with a tentative D call TRBD2 (5 bases). CDR1 SGHTA and CDR2 FQGNSA come from the germline V gene. The CDR3 sequence is 14 residues long. V was shortened by 4 bases and J by 7 bases, with 13 bases between the two germline ends. The CDR3 spells CASSSTTRNGELFF. CDR3 DNA sequence: TGTGCCAGCAGCTCGACCACTAGGAACGGGGAGCTGTTTTTT.

This clonotype was detected only once. This chain uses TRBV27 with TRBJ2-1; 15 bases are a match to TRBD2. The V and J ends lost 7 bases and 6 bases, in that order; junction bases with no gene match: 13. The germline gives CDR1 MNHEY, CDR2 SMNVEV (reference sequence). The CDR3 is made up of 18 amino acids. CDR3 sequence: CASMGRGTSGRFPNEQFF. CDR3 in DNA: TGTGCCAGCATGGGCCGCGGGACTAGCGGGAGGTTCCCCAATGAGCAGTTCTTC.

This chain connects TRBV4-1 to TRBJ2-1, with D uncertain. The V gene's germline CDR1 is MGHRA and CDR2 YSYEKL. V dropped 0 bases and J dropped 8 bases, with 11 bases sitting between them. The CDR3 totals 14 residues. Here the CDR3 DNA reads TGCGCCAGCAGCCAAGATTCAGCCGGCGATGAGCAGTTCTTC. Protein: CASSQDSAGDEQFF.

V and J are TRBV5-6 and TRBJ2-3, with D possibly TRBD1 on 6 matching bases. The V end lost 1 base, the J end lost 6 bases, and 21 bases lay between the germline ends. The length of the CDR3 is 17 residues. Germline assignment: CDR1 SGHDT and CDR2 YYEEEE. This CDR3 reads CASSLTGTSKTRDTQYF. CDR3 bases: TGTGCCAGCAGCTTGACAGGGACATCTAAAACCCGGGATACGCAGTATTTT.

This rearrangement joins TRBV4-2 to TRBJ2-1, with D perhaps matching TRBD2 (6 bases). The CDR3 is 15 amino acids. Germline loops: CDR1 LGHNA, CDR2 YNFKEQ. Trimming took off 0 bases at V and 5 bases at J, with 11 bases between the two ends. The CDR3 is CASSQDWRGNNEQFF. DNA of the CDR3: TGTGCCAGCAGCCAAGATTGGAGGGGCAACAATGAGCAGTTCTTC.

J is TRBJ2-2 and V is TRBV5-5, with 12 bases that match TRBD2. The CDR3 is 15 amino acids. The junction had 0 bases not matched to a gene; V was cut back by 4 bases and J by 2 bases. CDR1 SGHKS and CDR2 YYEKEE come from the germline V gene (reference sequence). In DNA form, the CDR3 reads TGTGCCAGCAGCGGACTAGCGGGAAACACCGGGGAGCTGTTTTTT. Amino acids: CASSGLAGNTGELFF.

The J gene is TRBJ1-1, the V gene TRBV5-1; 7 nucleotides match TRBD1. The length of the CDR3 is 13 residues. Germline V lookup: CDR1 SGHRS, CDR2 YFSETQ. Trimming at V came to 2 bases and at J to 5 bases, leaving 3 bases not matched to a gene. The CDR3 here is CASSLSTGTEAFF. In DNA, the CDR3 is TGCGCCAGCAGCTTATCGACAGGGACTGAAGCTTTCTTT.

This clonotype has just a few counts. The chain carries TRBV5-1 and TRBJ1-6; TRBD1 is a possible D gene (5 bases). The CDR3 loop spans 15 amino acids. V was shortened by 2 bases and J by 7 bases, with 13 bases between the two germline ends. From germline, CDR1 is SGHRS and CDR2 YFSETQ. The CDR3 reads CASSLTTNRNSPLHF. The CDR3, as DNA: TGCGCCAGCAGCTTAACGACGAACAGGAATTCACCCCTCCACTTT. The complete variable domain, with remaining parts taken from reference TRBV5-1 and TRBJ1-6, reads KAGVTQTPRYLIKTRGQQVTLSCSPISGHRSVSWYQQTPGQGLQFLFEYFSETQRNKGNFPGRFSGRQFSNSRSEMNVSTLELGDSALYLCASSLTTNRNSPLHFGNGTRLTVT.

V and J are TRBV24-1 and TRBJ2-3; D unresolved. CDR3 size: 16 residues. In germline, CDR1 is KGHDR, CDR2 SFDVKD. Trimming removed 4 bases at V and 1 base at J, with 14 bases between. The CDR3 here is CATSDLIGTGTDTQYF. The CDR3 DNA sequence: TGTGCCACCAGTGACCTCATAGGCACGGGCACAGATACGCAGTATTTT.

This rearrangement joins TRBV4-2 to TRBJ2-1, with TRBD1 matching 8 bases. J lost 8 bases, V lost 4 bases, and 7 bases had no gene match. CDR1 is LGHNA and CDR2 is YNFKEQ in the germline V gene. This CDR3 contains 14 residues. The CDR3 is CASSLQGAYDEQFF. In DNA, the CDR3 is TGTGCCAGCAGCCTTCAGGGGGCATACGATGAGCAGTTCTTC.

V and J are TRBV6-1 and TRBJ2-1; 7 bases are shared with TRBD2. J lost 4 bases, V lost 4 bases, and 16 bases had no gene match. Germline V gives CDR1 MNHNS, CDR2 SASEGT. CDR3 length equals 18 residues. CDR3 region: CASSGRGSGRDWYNEQFF. DNA for the CDR3: TGTGCCAGCAGTGGTAGGGGTAGCGGGCGCGACTGGTACAATGAGCAGTTCTTC.

CDR3 bases: TGTGCCAGCAGCCCACAGGGACGGGGAAAACTGTTTTTT. Translation: CASSPQGRGKLFF. The chain joins TRBV11-2 to TRBJ1-4; a possible D gene is TRBD1 (6 bases). V gave up 5 bases and J gave up 10 bases, with 14 bases separating them. The CDR3 contains 13 residues. From germline, CDR1 is SGHAT and CDR2 FQNNGV.

CDR3 coding DNA: TGTGCCAGCAGTTCCGGGACAGATCGTTATGGCTACACCTTC. Its translation is CASSSGTDRYGYTF. This chain uses TRBV12-3 or TRBV12-4 with TRBJ1-2; TRBD1 matches 7 bases. V lost 4 bases to trimming and J lost 5 bases; unmatched junction nucleotides: 7. This CDR3 region has 14 residues.

This chain uses TRBV28 with TRBJ1-4, with 10 bases matching TRBD1. This CDR3 has 14 residues. CDR1 is MDHEN and CDR2 is SYDVKM in the germline V gene. The V and J ends lost 8 bases and 8 bases, in that order; junction bases with no gene match: 8. The CDR3 is CASSTGGAREKLFF. CDR3 in DNA: TGTGCCAGCTCGACAGGGGGCGCAAGAGAAAAACTGTTTTTT.

This clonotype occurred a few times. The chain carries TRBV5-1 and TRBJ2-6; 9 nucleotides agree with TRBD1. The CDR3 runs 16 residues. V gave up 6 bases and J gave up 0 bases; unmatched junction bases: 4. In germline, CDR1 is SGHRS, CDR2 YFSETQ. CDR3 sequence (DNA): TGCGCCAGCATCCGGGACAGGGTCTCTGGGGCCAACGTCCTGACTTTC. Encoded protein: CASIRDRVSGANVLTF. Supplemented by reference TRBV5-1 and TRBJ2-6, the full variable domain reads KAGVTQTPRYLIKTRGQQVTLSCSPISGHRSVSWYQQTPGQGLQFLFEYFSETQRNKGNFPGRFSGRQFSNSRSEMNVSTLELGDSALYLCASIRDRVSGANVLTFGAGSRLTVL.

This chain connects TRBV4-1 to TRBJ2-2, with 9 positions matching TRBD1. Trimming cost V 3 bases and J 2 bases; bases outside gene matches: 7. Germline V gene lookup returns CDR1 MGHRA and CDR2 YSYEKL. The CDR3 totals 17 residues. CDR3 sequence (DNA): TGCGCCAGCAGCCATACCGGGACAGGGCGTAACACCGGGGAGCTGTTTTTT. As protein: CASSHTGTGRNTGELFF.

This clonotype occurred a few times. The V call is TRBV29-1, the J call TRBJ1-1; TRBD1 might be the D (6 bases). Germline V gene sequence: CDR1 SQVTM, CDR2 ANQGSEA. The CDR3 runs 13 residues. V was pared by 3 bases and J by 4 bases, with 12 bases between. The DNA for the CDR3 is TGCAGCGTTGACAAAACAGGGAGCACTGAAGCTTTCTTT. This gives the protein CSVDKTGSTEAFF.

In this sample, this clonotype turned up a few times. The genes are TRBV11-2 and TRBJ2-1; D is perhaps TRBD2 (6 bases). CDR1 is SGHAT, CDR2 FQNNGV, per germline. The CDR3 is 15 amino acids. V was cut by 5 bases and J by 2 bases, with 13 bases left in between. The chain's CDR3 is CASSRTGDTYNEQFF. The CDR3 bases are TGTGCCAGCAGCAGAACGGGAGACACCTACAATGAGCAGTTCTTC.

This clonotype was detected a few times. The V gene is TRBV28, the J gene TRBJ2-7, with unresolved D. Trimming pared 5 bases from V and 3 bases from J, leaving 14 bases between. Per the germline V gene, CDR1 is MDHEN and CDR2 is SYDVKM. CDR3 size: 14 residues. CDR3 DNA sequence: TGTGCCAGCAGTCAACTAATACCGGGCTACGAGCAGTACTTC. This encodes CASSQLIPGYEQYF.

The gene calls are TRBV15 and TRBJ2-4, with D possibly being TRBD1 (5 bases). Deletions cut 3 bases from V and 7 bases from J, with 16 bases between. Looked up from germline, CDR1 is LNHNV and CDR2 is YYDKDF (reference sequence). This CDR3 has 15 residues. CDR3 sequence reads: CATSSAAGRLNIQYF. CDR3 in DNA: TGTGCCACCAGCAGTGCCGCAGGGCGCCTTAACATTCAGTACTTC.

The sample holds a few counts of this clonotype. The chain joins TRBV18 to TRBJ1-1; D unresolved. Looked up from germline, CDR1 is KGHSH and CDR2 is LQKENI. The CDR3 spans 13 residues. Between the trimmed V and J ends, which lost 4 bases and 3 bases, there was a span of 9 bases. The CDR3 sequence: CASSHGPHTEAFF. The CDR3 bases are TGTGCCAGCTCACACGGACCCCACACTGAAGCTTTCTTT. Using reference TRBV18 and TRBJ1-1 for the parts outside the CDR3, the full variable domain is NAGVMQNPRHLVRRRGQEARLRCSPMKGHSHVYWYRQLPEEGLKFMVYLQKENIIDESGMPKERFSAEFPKEGPSILRIQQVVRGDSAAYFCASSHGPHTEAFFGQGTRLTVV.

This clonotype has a handful of counts. The rearrangement links TRBV5-5 to TRBJ2-5, with TRBD2 matching over 8 bases. The CDR3 has 15 residues. V shed 0 bases, J shed 1 base, and the junction held 2 bases outside the gene matches. Germline CDR1 and CDR2: SGHKS and YYEKEE (reference sequence). In nucleotides, the CDR3 is TGTGCCAGCAGCTTGGAAGGGACTAGCCAAGAGACCCAGTACTTC. Protein: CASSLEGTSQETQYF. Combining the CDR3 with reference TRBV5-5 and TRBJ2-5 gives the whole variable domain DAGVTQSPTHLIKTRGQQVTLRCSPISGHKSVSWYQQVLGQGPQFIFQYYEKEERGRGNFPDRFSARQFPNYSSELNVNALLLGDSALYLCASSLEGTSQETQYFGPGTRLLVL.

The chain carries TRBV19 and TRBJ2-1, with 9 bases fitting TRBD2. From germline, CDR1 is LNHDA and CDR2 SQIVND (reference sequence). The length of the CDR3 is 14 residues. With V trimmed by 8 bases and J by 2 bases, 4 bases remained unmatched. This chain's CDR3 is CASGLAGAYNEQFF. The DNA of the CDR3 is TGTGCCAGTGGGTTAGCGGGAGCCTACAATGAGCAGTTCTTC.

The chain's CDR3 is CASSVDRLHEQYF. CDR3 nucleotides: TGTGCCAGCAGTGTCGACAGGCTCCACGAGCAGTACTTC. The chain couples TRBV2 to TRBJ2-7, with D possibly being TRBD1 (6 bases). This CDR3 contains 13 residues. The V gene lost 4 bases and the J gene lost 5 bases, with 12 bases spanning the gap. Germline CDR1 and CDR2: SNHLY and FYNNEI.